This entry describes one TCR beta chain. Investigators performed immunoSEQ version v3.0 at survey level. Sequencing was performed with immunoSEQ multiplex PCR; in TCRdb, only in-frame clones are kept and a portion is missing. This table has over 30,000 clones, 97% appearing once. The source of the sample is a study of long-term antiretroviral therapy in people with HIV. There was at least one pre-ART PBMC sample for each donor, plus at least two post-ART PBMC samples. The V gene end was trimmed by 5 bases and the J gene end by 5 bases; junction bases not matched to a gene: 7. There are 14 residues in the CDR3. CDR1 is SEHNR, CDR2 FQNEAQ, per germline (reference sequence).

V usage is TRBV7-9 and J usage is TRBJ2-7; 9 nucleotides line up with TRBD1. The material sequenced was unsorted PBMCs, taken 7.6 years after starting antiretroviral therapy. This clonotype was sampled from a man aged 25-45 years with HIV. The CDR3 sequence: CASSTGTGFDEQYF. CDR3 DNA: TGTGCCAGCAGCACGGGGACAGGGTTCGACGAGCAGTACTTC.